Listed below are T cell receptor beta chains from one sample, sequenced in a study of T cell repertoires and HLA-DP antigens. Assay used: immunoSEQ multiplex PCR; TCRdb lists only in-frame clones, some missing. This table has around 100,000 clones, approximately 92% appearing once. Their specific antigens are unknown. The specimen sequenced was CD4+ T cells from PBMCs. These receptors all stem from a woman between 18 and 29 years old in good health and CMV-seronegative. Each CDR3 is given with its conserved first and last residue. The D gene is left open where the match is weak. Size is stated for part of the rows, as once, few or many counts, or as a class when the clone is expanded.

D gene: .
J gene: TRBJ2-1
clone size: .
V gene: TRBV19
CDR3 DNA: TGTGCCAGTAGTATTAGGGCGCCCAGCTCCTACAATGAGCAGTTCTTC
CDR3 protein: CASSIRAPSSYNEQFF

D gene: TRBD1
J gene: TRBJ1-5
clone size: .
V gene: TRBV28
CDR3 DNA: TGTGCCAGCAGTTCCCCGGGACAGGGTGGCCGGCGGCCCCAGCATTTT
CDR3 protein: CASSSPGQGGRRPQHF

D gene: TRBD2
J gene: TRBJ2-3
clone size: .
V gene: TRBV28
CDR3 DNA: TGTGCCTCTTTGGGCGCAGCAGCGCTAGCGGGAGGGGATACGCAGTATTTT
CDR3 protein: CASLGAAALAGGDTQYF

D gene: TRBD1
J gene: TRBJ1-3
clone size: .
V gene: TRBV28
CDR3 DNA: TGTGCCAGCAGTTCGGGACAGGCGACTGGAAACACCATATATTTT
CDR3 protein: CASSSGQATGNTIYF

D gene: TRBD2
J gene: TRBJ2-1
clone size: .
V gene: TRBV7-8
CDR3 DNA: TGTGCCAGCAGCGCGGGACTAGCGGGGAATGGCTATGAGCAGTTCTTC
CDR3 protein: CASSAGLAGNGYEQFF

D gene: .
J gene: TRBJ1-5
clone size: once
V gene: TRBV5-5
CDR3 DNA: TGTGCCAGCAGCTTGGAGTTGGGAGATCAGCCCCAGCATTTT
CDR3 protein: CASSLELGDQPQHF

D gene: TRBD1
J gene: TRBJ1-2
clone size: few
V gene: TRBV6-5
CDR3 DNA: TGTGCCAGCAGAGGTCCCGGGACAGATGGCTACACCTTC
CDR3 protein: CASRGPGTDGYTF

D gene: .
J gene: TRBJ1-1
clone size: .
V gene: TRBV7-3
CDR3 DNA: TGTGCCAGCAGTCTGGGGTCGGGTGAAGCTTTCTTT
CDR3 protein: CASSLGSGEAFF

D gene: .
J gene: TRBJ2-3
clone size: .
V gene: TRBV15
CDR3 DNA: TGTGCCACCAGCAGAGTAGGGCGGGGCACAGATACGCAGTATTTT
CDR3 protein: CATSRVGRGTDTQYF

D gene: .
J gene: TRBJ2-3
clone size: .
V gene: TRBV11-3
CDR3 DNA: TGTGCCAGCAGCCCCGGACGTGGGAGTGGGACAGATACGCAGTATTTT
CDR3 protein: CASSPGRGSGTDTQYF

D gene: .
J gene: TRBJ1-3
clone size: .
V gene: TRBV18
CDR3 DNA: TGTGCCAGCTCACCGACCTCCGCGGGCCCAACCTCTGGAAACACCATATATTTT
CDR3 protein: CASSPTSAGPTSGNTIYF

D gene: .
J gene: TRBJ1-4
clone size: .
V gene: TRBV7-9
CDR3 DNA: TGTGCCAGCAGGACCGGAGGGTTCACAACTAATGAAAAACTGTTTTTT
CDR3 protein: CASRTGGFTTNEKLFF

D gene: .
J gene: TRBJ2-6
clone size: .
V gene: TRBV7-9
CDR3 DNA: TGTGCCAGCAGCCCCCGGGTGTTTGGGGCCAACGTCCTGACTTTC
CDR3 protein: CASSPRVFGANVLTF

D gene: .
J gene: TRBJ1-5
clone size: .
V gene: TRBV19
CDR3 DNA: TGTGCCAGTAGAAAGGTGGGTCAGCCCCAGCATTTT
CDR3 protein: CASRKVGQPQHF

D gene: TRBD2
J gene: TRBJ2-3
clone size: .
V gene: TRBV5-1
CDR3 DNA: TGCGCCAGCAGCTTAGCGGGGCCCACAGATACGCAGTATTTT
CDR3 protein: CASSLAGPTDTQYF

D gene: .
J gene: TRBJ2-1
clone size: once
V gene: TRBV28
CDR3 DNA: TGTGCCAGCAGTCTTTTAGGGAGCTCCTACAATGAGCAGTTCTTC
CDR3 protein: CASSLLGSSYNEQFF

D gene: TRBD1
J gene: TRBJ1-6
clone size: .
V gene: TRBV4-1
CDR3 DNA: TGCGCCAGCAGCCAACCGGGACAGCCTAATTCACCCCTCCACTTT
CDR3 protein: CASSQPGQPNSPLHF

D gene: .
J gene: TRBJ2-4
clone size: .
V gene: TRBV19
CDR3 DNA: TGTGCCACCGCCCTACCGCGGGTTCAAAACATTCAGTACTTC
CDR3 protein: CATALPRVQNIQYF

D gene: .
J gene: TRBJ1-1
clone size: .
V gene: TRBV2
CDR3 DNA: TGTGCCAGCAGGGGGGGGAACACTGAAGCTTTCTTT
CDR3 protein: CASRGGNTEAFF